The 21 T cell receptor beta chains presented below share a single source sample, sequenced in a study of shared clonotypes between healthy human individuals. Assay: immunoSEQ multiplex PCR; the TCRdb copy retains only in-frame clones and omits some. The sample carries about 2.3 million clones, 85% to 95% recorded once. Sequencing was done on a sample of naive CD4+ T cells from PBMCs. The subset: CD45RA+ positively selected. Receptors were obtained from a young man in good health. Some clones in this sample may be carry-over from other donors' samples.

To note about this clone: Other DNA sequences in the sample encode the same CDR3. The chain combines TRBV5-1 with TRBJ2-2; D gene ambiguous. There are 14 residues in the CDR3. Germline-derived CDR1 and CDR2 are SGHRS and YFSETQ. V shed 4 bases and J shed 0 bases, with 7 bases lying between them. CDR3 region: CASSPIANTGELFF. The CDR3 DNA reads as TGCGCCAGCAGCCCTATAGCGAACACCGGGGAGCTGTTTTTT.

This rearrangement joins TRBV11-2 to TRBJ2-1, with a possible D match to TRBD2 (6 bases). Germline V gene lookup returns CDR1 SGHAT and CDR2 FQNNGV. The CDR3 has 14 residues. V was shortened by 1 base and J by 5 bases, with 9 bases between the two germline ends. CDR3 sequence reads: CASSLAGVNNEQFF. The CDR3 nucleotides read TGTGCCAGCAGCTTAGCGGGAGTGAACAATGAGCAGTTCTTC.

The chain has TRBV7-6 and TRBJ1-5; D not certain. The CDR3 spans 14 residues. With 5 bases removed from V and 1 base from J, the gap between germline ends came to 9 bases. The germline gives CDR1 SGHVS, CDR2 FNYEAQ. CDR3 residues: CASSPGRSNQPQHF. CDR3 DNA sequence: TGTGCCAGCAGCCCCGGACGCAGCAATCAGCCCCAGCATTTT.

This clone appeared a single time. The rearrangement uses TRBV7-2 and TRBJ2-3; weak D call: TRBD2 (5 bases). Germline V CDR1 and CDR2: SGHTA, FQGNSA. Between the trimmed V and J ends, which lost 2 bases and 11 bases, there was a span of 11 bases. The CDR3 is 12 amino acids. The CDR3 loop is CASSLFGIGQYF. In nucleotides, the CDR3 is TGTGCCAGCAGCTTATTCGGGATTGGGCAGTATTTT.

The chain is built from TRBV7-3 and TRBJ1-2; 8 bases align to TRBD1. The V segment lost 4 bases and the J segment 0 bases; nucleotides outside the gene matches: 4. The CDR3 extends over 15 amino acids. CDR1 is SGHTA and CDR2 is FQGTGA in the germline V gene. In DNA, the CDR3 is TGTGCCAGCAGCTCTTGGACAGGGACTAACTATGGCTACACCTTC. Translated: CASSSWTGTNYGYTF.

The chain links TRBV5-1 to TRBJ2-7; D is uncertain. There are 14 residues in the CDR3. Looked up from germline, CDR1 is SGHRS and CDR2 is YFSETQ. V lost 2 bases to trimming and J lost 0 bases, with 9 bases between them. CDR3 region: CASSLFPSSYEQYF. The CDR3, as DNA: TGCGCCAGCAGCTTATTCCCCTCCTCCTACGAGCAGTACTTC.

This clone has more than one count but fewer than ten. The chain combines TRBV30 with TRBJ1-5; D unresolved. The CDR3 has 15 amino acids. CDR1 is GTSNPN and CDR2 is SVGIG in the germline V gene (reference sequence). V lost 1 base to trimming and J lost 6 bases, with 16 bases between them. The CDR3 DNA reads TGTGCCTGGAGTGGCCAGGTAGGAGCGAGTCAGCCCCAGCATTTT. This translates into CAWSGQVGASQPQHF.

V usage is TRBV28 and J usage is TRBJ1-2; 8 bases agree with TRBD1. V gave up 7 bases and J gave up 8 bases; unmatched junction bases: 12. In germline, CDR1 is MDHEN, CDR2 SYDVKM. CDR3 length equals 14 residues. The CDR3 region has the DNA TGTGCCAGCAAATCAGGACAGGGAAGTAAGGGCTACACCTTC. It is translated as CASKSGQGSKGYTF.

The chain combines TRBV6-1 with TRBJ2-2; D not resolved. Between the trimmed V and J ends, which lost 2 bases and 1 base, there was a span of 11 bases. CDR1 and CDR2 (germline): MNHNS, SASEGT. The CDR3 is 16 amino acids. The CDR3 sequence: CASSESVGMNTGELFF. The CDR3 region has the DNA TGTGCCAGCAGTGAATCAGTAGGAATGAACACCGGGGAGCTGTTTTTT.

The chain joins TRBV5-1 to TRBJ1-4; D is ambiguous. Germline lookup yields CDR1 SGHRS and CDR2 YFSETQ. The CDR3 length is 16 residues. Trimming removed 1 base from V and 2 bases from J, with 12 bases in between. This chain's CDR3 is CASSLLFGVTNEKLFF. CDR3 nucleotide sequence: TGCGCCAGCAGCTTGCTTTTTGGGGTGACTAATGAAAAACTGTTTTTT.

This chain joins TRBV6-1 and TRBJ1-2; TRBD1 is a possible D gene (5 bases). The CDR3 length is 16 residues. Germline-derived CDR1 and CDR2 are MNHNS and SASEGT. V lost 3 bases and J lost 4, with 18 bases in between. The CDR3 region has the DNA TGTGCCAGCAGTGATGGCAGGGAAAACCCCCTCTATGGCTACACCTTC. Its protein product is CASSDGRENPLYGYTF.

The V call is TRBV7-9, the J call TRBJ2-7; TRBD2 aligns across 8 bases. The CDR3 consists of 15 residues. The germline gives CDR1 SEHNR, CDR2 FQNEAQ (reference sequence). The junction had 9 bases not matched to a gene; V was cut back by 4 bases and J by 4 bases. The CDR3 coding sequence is TGTGCCAGCAGCTACACTAGCGGAGGAACTTACGAGCAGTACTTC. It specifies CASSYTSGGTYEQYF. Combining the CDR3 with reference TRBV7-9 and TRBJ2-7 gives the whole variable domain DTGVSQNPRHKITKRGQNVTFRCDPISEHNRLYWYRQTLGQGPEFLTYFQNEAQLEKSRLLSDRFSAERPKGSFSTLEIQRTEQGDSAMYLCASSYTSGGTYEQYFGPGTRLTVT.

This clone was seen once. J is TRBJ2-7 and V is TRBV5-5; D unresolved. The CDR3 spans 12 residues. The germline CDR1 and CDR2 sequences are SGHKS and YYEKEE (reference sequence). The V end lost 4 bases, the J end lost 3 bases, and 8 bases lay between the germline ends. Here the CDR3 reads CASSGRDYEQYF. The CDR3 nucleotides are TGTGCCAGCAGCGGAAGAGACTACGAGCAGTACTTC.

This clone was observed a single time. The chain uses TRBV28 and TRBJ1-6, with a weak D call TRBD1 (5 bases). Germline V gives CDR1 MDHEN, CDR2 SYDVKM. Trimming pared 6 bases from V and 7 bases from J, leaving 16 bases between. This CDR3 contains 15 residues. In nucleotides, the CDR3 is TGTGCCAGCAGATCCTCCAGGGTCGGGAATTCACCCCTCCACTTT. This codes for CASRSSRVGNSPLHF.

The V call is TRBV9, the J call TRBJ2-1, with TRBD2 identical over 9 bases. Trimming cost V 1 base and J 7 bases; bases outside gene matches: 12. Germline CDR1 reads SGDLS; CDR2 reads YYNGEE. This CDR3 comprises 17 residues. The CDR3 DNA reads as TGTGCCAGCAGCGTACGGGGGGCTAGCGGGATCGTTAATGAGCAGTTCTTC. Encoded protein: CASSVRGASGIVNEQFF.

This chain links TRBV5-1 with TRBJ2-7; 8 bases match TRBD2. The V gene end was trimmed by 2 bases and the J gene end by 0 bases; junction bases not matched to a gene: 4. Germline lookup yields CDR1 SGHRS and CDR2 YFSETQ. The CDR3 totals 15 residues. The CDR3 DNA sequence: TGCGCCAGCAGCTTAGCGGGAGTGGTCTCCTACGAGCAGTACTTC. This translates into CASSLAGVVSYEQYF. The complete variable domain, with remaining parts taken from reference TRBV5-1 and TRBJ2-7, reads KAGVTQTPRYLIKTRGQQVTLSCSPISGHRSVSWYQQTPGQGLQFLFEYFSETQRNKGNFPGRFSGRQFSNSRSEMNVSTLELGDSALYLCASSLAGVVSYEQYFGPGTRLTVT.

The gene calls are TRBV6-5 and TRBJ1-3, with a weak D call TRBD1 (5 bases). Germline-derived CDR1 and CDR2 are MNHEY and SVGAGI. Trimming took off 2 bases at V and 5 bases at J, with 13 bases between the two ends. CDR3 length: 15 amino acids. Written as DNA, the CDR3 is TGTGCCAGCAGTTACGGGGGGGATGATAGAAACACCATATATTTT. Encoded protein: CASSYGGDDRNTIYF.

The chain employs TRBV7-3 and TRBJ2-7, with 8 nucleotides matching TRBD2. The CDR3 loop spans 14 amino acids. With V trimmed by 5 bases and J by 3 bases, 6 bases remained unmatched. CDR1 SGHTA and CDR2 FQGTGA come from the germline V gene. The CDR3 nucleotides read TGTGCCAGCAGCCAAACCGGGACTAGCTACGAGCAGTACTTC. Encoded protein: CASSQTGTSYEQYF.

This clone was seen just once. This chain's CDR3 is CASSQTRNTQYF. Here the CDR3 DNA reads TGTGCCAGTAGTCAAACAAGAAATACGCAGTATTTT. V is TRBV19 and J is TRBJ2-3; D gene unclear. The CDR3 is made up of 12 amino acids. Germline CDR1 is LNHDA and CDR2 is SQIVND (reference sequence). The ends were cut back, 5 bases at V and 7 bases at J, with 10 bases in the middle.

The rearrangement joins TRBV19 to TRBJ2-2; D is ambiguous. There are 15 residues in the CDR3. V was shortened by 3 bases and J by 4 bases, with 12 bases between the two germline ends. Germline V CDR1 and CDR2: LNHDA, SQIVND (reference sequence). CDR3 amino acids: CASSIWFDPTGELFF. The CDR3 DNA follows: TGTGCCAGTAGTATTTGGTTTGATCCCACCGGGGAGCTGTTTTTT.

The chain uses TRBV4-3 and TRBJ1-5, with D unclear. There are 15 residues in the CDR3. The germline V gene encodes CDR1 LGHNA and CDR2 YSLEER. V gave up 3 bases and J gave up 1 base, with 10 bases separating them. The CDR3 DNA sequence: TGCGCCAGCAGCCAGGCCCATCACAGCAATCAGCCCCAGCATTTT. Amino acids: CASSQAHHSNQPQHF.